Below, one T cell receptor beta chain is given with its context. Its antigen is undetermined. This record belongs to a study of PD-1 blockade in mismatch repair-deficient tumors. Assay: immunoSEQ multiplex PCR; the TCRdb copy retains only in-frame clones and omits some. There are roughly 14,000 clones in the sample; around 86% occur only once, and roughly an eighth lies in the top ten. Specified time point: identical approximately eleven-day culture without peptide (control). Each of about seven ELISpot-reactive candidate peptides was used for approximately 11-day stimulation. The source was cells cultured in vitro, collected from a patient treated with pembrolizumab. This TCR came from an adult with mismatch repair-deficient cancer.

CDR3 nucleotide sequence: TGTGCCAGCAGTGAGGCCACGTATTCACCCCTCCACTTT. It specifies CASSEATYSPLHF. This chain links TRBV2 with TRBJ1-6; D unclear. This CDR3 is built from 13 residues. Trimming took off 3 bases at V and 8 bases at J, with 8 bases between the two ends. Germline V gives CDR1 SNHLY, CDR2 FYNNEI.